A single sample gave rise to the 18 T cell receptor beta chains below, sequenced in a study of blood T cell repertoires in COVID-19. The table came from immunoSEQ multiplex PCR; TCRdb's copy has only in-frame clones and leaves some out. In the table there are some 290,000 clones, roughly 86% of which are singletons. Sequences were obtained from peripheral blood. The receptors originated from a man in his late teens or twenties with active or convalescent COVID-19.

This chain connects TRBV27 to TRBJ2-5, with D perhaps matching TRBD2 (5 bases). The CDR3 covers 15 residues. V was cut by 5 bases and J by 3 bases, with 16 bases left in between. Germline-derived CDR1 and CDR2 are MNHEY and SMNVEV (reference sequence). CDR3 residues: CASSTAQDGEETQYF. In DNA, the CDR3 is TGTGCCAGCAGTACTGCGCAGGACGGGGAAGAGACCCAGTACTTC.

The chain is built from TRBV6-5 and TRBJ1-1; D unclear. The CDR3 is 13 amino acids. V was clipped by 7 bases and J by 4 bases, with 13 bases between them. Germline V gene sequence: CDR1 MNHEY, CDR2 SVGAGI. CDR3 protein: CASTPEGPTEAFF. The DNA for the CDR3 is TGTGCCAGCACCCCGGAGGGCCCCACTGAAGCTTTCTTT.

The CDR3 DNA follows: TGTGCCAGCAGCCTCATACTCTCTGCGGGAGTCTTGTATTTT. As protein: CASSLILSAGVLYF. This chain uses TRBV7-2 with TRBJ2-3, with 7 bases that match TRBD2. There are 14 residues in the CDR3. The germline V gene has CDR1 SGHTA and CDR2 FQGNSA. The trim removed 5 bases at V and 14 bases at J, leaving 16 bases unmatched.

The J gene is TRBJ1-2, the V gene TRBV6-5, with TRBD1 matching 7 bases. Germline trimming cut 5 bases from V and 7 bases from J; bases unmatched to any gene: 7. Germline-derived CDR1 and CDR2 are MNHEY and SVGAGI. CDR3 size: 13 residues. Here the CDR3 reads CASSLDRAFGYTF. For the CDR3, the DNA is TGTGCCAGCAGTCTTGACAGGGCCTTTGGCTACACCTTC.

This sequence joins TRBV7-6 and TRBJ2-7; D may be TRBD1 (6 bases). V lost 4 bases, J lost 7 bases, and 20 bases lay in between. The CDR3 has 15 residues. The germline V gene encodes CDR1 SGHVS and CDR2 FNYEAQ. The CDR3, as DNA: TGTGCCAGCAGCTCCTCGGCAGGGGTCGGAAGAGAGCAGTACTTC. Amino acid sequence: CASSSSAGVGREQYF.

This clone was seen just once. V is TRBV5-4 and J is TRBJ2-1, with D maybe TRBD1 (5 bases). From germline, CDR1 is SGHNT and CDR2 YYREEE (reference sequence). V was trimmed by 0 bases and J by 5 bases, leaving 9 bases between them. The CDR3 consists of 14 residues. For the CDR3, the DNA is TGTGCCAGCAGCTTGGGGGGCCCCCACAATGAGCAGTTCTTC. It translates to CASSLGGPHNEQFF.

The chain links TRBV7-2 to TRBJ1-2; weak D call: TRBD1 (6 bases). Between the trimmed V and J ends, which lost 3 bases and 6 bases, there was a span of 11 bases. Germline V lookup: CDR1 SGHTA, CDR2 FQGNSA. The CDR3 contains 13 residues. The CDR3 DNA sequence: TGTGCCAGCAGCTTTGTCGGGGACAATGGCTACACCTTC. This translates into CASSFVGDNGYTF.

The CDR3 DNA is TGTGCCAGCAGTCCACCGGCTGGGACAGGGGCTGACACTGAAGCTTTCTTT. Translating gives CASSPPAGTGADTEAFF. V and J are TRBV28 and TRBJ1-1; 10 bases agree with TRBD1. Trimming removed 5 bases from V and 3 bases from J; junction bases left unmatched: 12. The CDR3 covers 17 residues. CDR1 is MDHEN, CDR2 SYDVKM, per germline. Full variable domain (missing parts from reference TRBV28 and TRBJ1-1): DVKVTQSSRYLVKRTGEKVFLECVQDMDHENMFWYRQDPGLGLRLIYFSYDVKMKEKGDIPEGYSVSREKKERFSLILESASTNQTSMYLCASSPPAGTGADTEAFFGQGTRLTVV.

CDR3 nucleotide sequence: TGTGCCAGCAGTTTAATGGGGGGGGGCACCGGGGAGCTGTTTTTT. This sequence encodes CASSLMGGGTGELFF. V usage is TRBV27 and J usage is TRBJ2-2; TRBD2 matches 7 bases. In germline, CDR1 is MNHEY, CDR2 SMNVEV (reference sequence). The CDR3 is 15 residues long. V dropped 2 bases and J dropped 4; count of bases not matched to a gene: 4.

V and J are TRBV7-2 and TRBJ1-5; D is possibly TRBD1 (6 bases). The CDR3 contains 13 residues. Trimming took 1 base from V and 11 from J, leaving 12 bases between them. Germline CDR1 SGHTA, CDR2 FQGNSA. In DNA, the CDR3 is TGTGCCAGCAGCTTAGACAGGGAGGGGTCCCAGCATTTT. It codes for CASSLDREGSQHF.

V and J are TRBV18 and TRBJ2-6; weak D call: TRBD2 (6 bases). CDR3 length equals 15 residues. Deletions cut 3 bases from V and 5 bases from J, with 11 bases between. Germline V gene lookup returns CDR1 KGHSH and CDR2 LQKENI. DNA for the CDR3: TGTGCCAGCTCACCGACGGGGGACTGGGCCAACGTCCTGACTTTC. Translation gives CASSPTGDWANVLTF.

A word on this clone: The junction and the germline gene differ at one end; a read error may be behind it. V is TRBV11-3 and J is TRBJ2-7; D is perhaps TRBD2 (5 bases). The CDR3 extends over 12 amino acids. CDR1 is SGHNT, CDR2 YENEEA, per germline. CDR3 sequence reads: CASSPDSNEQYF. For the CDR3, the DNA is TGTGCCAGCAGTCCGGACTCCAACGAGCAGTACTTC.

The chain carries TRBV28 and TRBJ2-2, with D maybe TRBD1 (6 bases). Germline V gene sequence: CDR1 MDHEN, CDR2 SYDVKM. V lost 6 bases to trimming and J lost 7 bases, with 18 bases between them. This CDR3 comprises 15 residues. The CDR3 nucleotides read TGTGCCAGCAGCTATCCTAGGCCCAGGGGCGGGGAGCTGTTTTTT. Translation: CASSYPRPRGGELFF.

V gene TRBV5-4 combines with J gene TRBJ2-1, with 8 bases lining up with TRBD1. The CDR3 totals 17 residues. Germline CDR1 and CDR2: SGHNT and YYREEE (reference sequence). J lost 5 bases, V lost 4 bases, and 14 bases had no gene match. CDR3: CASSPDRGDASHNEQFF. The CDR3 nucleotides read TGTGCCAGCAGCCCAGACAGGGGCGATGCATCACACAATGAGCAGTTCTTC.

This chain links TRBV9 with TRBJ2-2; 8 bases align to TRBD1. Germline CDR1 reads SGDLS; CDR2 reads YYNGEE. The CDR3 is 15 amino acids. Trimming removed 4 bases from V and 6 bases from J; junction bases left unmatched: 8. The CDR3 DNA sequence: TGTGCCAGCAGCAGCAGGGGGACAGGTTCCGGGGAGCTGTTTTTT. Translation: CASSSRGTGSGELFF.

The rearrangement uses TRBV7-3 and TRBJ1-6; no clear D gene. Per the germline V gene, CDR1 is SGHTA and CDR2 is FQGTGA. Trimming left V 4 bases short and J 9 bases short, with 10 bases between. The CDR3 contains 13 residues. As DNA, the CDR3 is TGTGCCAGCAGCTGGGCTCGGGGTTCACCCCTCCACTTT. As protein: CASSWARGSPLHF.

The chain uses TRBV3-1 (or the pseudogene TRBV3-2) and TRBJ2-3, with 7 nucleotides matching TRBD2. V trimming: 1 base; J trimming: 0 bases; junction bases outside the gene matches: 4. Germline CDR1 reads LGHDT; CDR2 reads YNNKEL (reference sequence). This CDR3 contains 16 residues. The CDR3 is CASSQGDYLSTDTQYF. The CDR3 nucleotides are TGTGCCAGCAGCCAAGGGGACTACCTGAGCACAGATACGCAGTATTTT.

This clone has a single count. The chain has TRBV7-2 and TRBJ1-1; D remains ambiguous. CDR1 and CDR2 (germline): SGHTA, FQGNSA. V was clipped by 5 bases and J by 5 bases, with 9 bases between them. CDR3 size: 12 residues. The CDR3 loop is CASSEAWTEAFF. CDR3 nucleotide sequence: TGTGCCAGCAGCGAAGCGTGGACTGAAGCTTTCTTT. Based on the CDR3 plus reference TRBV7-2 and TRBJ1-1, the full variable domain is GAGVSQSPSNKVTEKGKDVELRCDPISGHTALYWYRQSLGQGLEFLIYFQGNSAPDKSGLPSDRFSAERTGGSVSTLTIQRTQQEDSAVYLCASSEAWTEAFFGQGTRLTVV.